A selection of T cell receptor beta chains follows, all from one sample in a study of PD-1 blockade in mismatch repair-deficient tumors. TCRdb keeps only in-frame clones here, not all; method: immunoSEQ multiplex PCR. The table has roughly 79,000 clones, approximately 78% seen once. Sequencing was performed on peripheral blood, taken 44 weeks after starting pembrolizumab. The receptors were sampled from an adult with mismatch repair-deficient cancer. Each CDR3 is given with its conserved first and last residue. Fields, in order: J gene, clone size, D gene, CDR3 length, V gene, CDR3 DNA, CDR3 protein. D genes are given only for firm matches. Size is stated for part of the rows, as once, few or many counts, or as a class when the clone is expanded.

J: TRBJ1-1; size: .; D: .; length: 15; V: TRBV18; DNA: TGTGCCAGCTCACCACCGACAGCAGGGAGCGCTGAAGCTTTCTTT; CDR3: CASSPPTAGSAEAFF
J: TRBJ2-5; size: .; D: .; length: 13; V: TRBV7-9; DNA: TGTGCCAGCAGCTTAGCGAGCGGGGAGACCCAGTACTTC; CDR3: CASSLASGETQYF
J: TRBJ2-5; size: .; D: .; length: 11; V: TRBV7-8; DNA: TGTGCCAGCAGCCCCGGGGCGACCCAGTACTTC; CDR3: CASSPGATQYF
J: TRBJ2-2; size: .; D: .; length: 16; V: TRBV19; DNA: TGTGCCAGTAGTATTCGGCGGTTCTCGAACACCGGGGAGCTGTTTTTT; CDR3: CASSIRRFSNTGELFF
J: TRBJ1-2; size: .; D: .; length: 13; V: TRBV7-3; DNA: TGTGCCAGCAGCCGGACGGACTCGGGTGGCTACACCTTC; CDR3: CASSRTDSGGYTF
J: TRBJ1-2; size: .; D: TRBD1; length: 14; V: TRBV5-6; DNA: TGTGCCAGCACCGACGGGACAGGGATCTATGGCTACACCTTC; CDR3: CASTDGTGIYGYTF
J: TRBJ2-5; size: .; D: TRBD2; length: 14; V: TRBV11-3; DNA: TGTGCCAGCAGTGTATGGCGGGAGGCGGAGACCCAGTACTTC; CDR3: CASSVWREAETQYF
J: TRBJ1-5; size: .; D: .; length: 15; V: TRBV18; DNA: TGTGCCAGCTCACCGGACGGGGTGAGCAATCAGCCCCAGCATTTT; CDR3: CASSPDGVSNQPQHF
J: TRBJ2-3; size: .; D: .; length: 15; V: TRBV30; DNA: TGTGCCTGGAGTGACACCCTAAAGGGCACAGATACGCAGTATTTT; CDR3: CAWSDTLKGTDTQYF
J: TRBJ1-2; size: .; D: .; length: 14; V: TRBV30; DNA: TGTGCCTGGAGTCCCCTAGGGGCCAACTATGGCTACACCTTC; CDR3: CAWSPLGANYGYTF
J: TRBJ1-1; size: .; D: .; length: 13; V: TRBV11-2; DNA: TGTGCCAGCAGCTTAGGGCAGGGCACTGAAGCTTTCTTT; CDR3: CASSLGQGTEAFF
J: TRBJ2-5; size: few; D: .; length: 16; V: TRBV5-4; DNA: TGTGCCAGCAGCTCACGGACACGAGGAGCCCAAGAGACCCAGTACTTC; CDR3: CASSSRTRGAQETQYF
J: TRBJ2-2; size: .; D: TRBD1; length: 15; V: TRBV7-9; DNA: TGTGCCAGCAGCCTCCGACAGGGTTACACCGGGGAGCTGTTTTTT; CDR3: CASSLRQGYTGELFF
J: TRBJ2-5; size: .; D: .; length: 12; V: TRBV11-1; DNA: TGTGCCAGCAGCTTAGCAACGGAGACCCAGTACTTC; CDR3: CASSLATETQYF
J: TRBJ2-5; size: .; D: .; length: 13; V: TRBV18; DNA: TGTGCCAGCTCACAGGGTTCTCAAGAGACCCAGTACTTC; CDR3: CASSQGSQETQYF
J: TRBJ2-2; size: .; D: .; length: 15; V: TRBV5-5; DNA: TGTGCCAGCAGCTTTCGGGCAGGGGACACCGGGGAGCTGTTTTTT; CDR3: CASSFRAGDTGELFF
J: TRBJ1-5; size: .; D: .; length: 14; V: TRBV10-2; DNA: TGCGCCAGCAGTGGGACGGACCGTGATCAGCCCCAGCATTTT; CDR3: CASSGTDRDQPQHF
J: TRBJ1-2; size: .; D: .; length: 13; V: TRBV11-2; DNA: TGTGCCAGCAGCCCTAACAGGGATGCAGGCTACACCTTC; CDR3: CASSPNRDAGYTF
J: TRBJ1-2; size: .; D: .; length: 14; V: TRBV29-1; DNA: TGCAGCGTTGAAGCCCACACGCTTAACTATGGCTACACCTTC; CDR3: CSVEAHTLNYGYTF
J: TRBJ1-1; size: .; D: .; length: 13; V: TRBV18; DNA: TGTGCCAGCTCCACTGTGGGAGGCGCTGAAGCTTTCTTT; CDR3: CASSTVGGAEAFF
J: TRBJ1-1; size: .; D: .; length: 15; V: TRBV7-2; DNA: TGTGCCAGCAGCTTAGCCGTTGACAGAAACACTGAAGCTTTCTTT; CDR3: CASSLAVDRNTEAFF
J: TRBJ1-2; size: once; D: TRBD1; length: 16; V: TRBV6-5; DNA: TGTGCCAGCAGTTACTCCCGGACAGGGGGGAACTATGGCTACACCTTC; CDR3: CASSYSRTGGNYGYTF